In this sample, the clone carrying this T cell receptor (beta chain) turned up many times. Its antigen is as yet unknown. The sample belongs to a study of spatial heterogeneity in lung cancer. Findings and caveats of the study: Within tumors, counts of expanded alpha and beta TCRs tracked tumor mutation counts.

TCR cDNA molecules each carried a unique molecular identifier. TCRdb re-called the 5' RACE reads through MiXCR, storing one row per CDR3 protein. The sample carries some 20,000 distinct CDR3 sequences, approximately 15% recorded once. Time point of the sample: sample taken at primary tumor resection. Samples were obtained from about 75 donors, all untreated early-stage non-small cell lung cancer patients. Tumor, nontumor lung or frozen PBMC supplied whole RNA, sequenced without sorting. Germline loops: CDR1 SQVTM, CDR2 ANQGSEA. The CDR3 consists of 12 residues. V gave up 7 bases and J gave up 2 bases; unmatched junction bases: 4.

This clonotype originated in a female donor with early-stage non-small cell lung cancer. The sequencing used lung tumor tissue, collected at surgery. V gene TRBV29-1 combines with J gene TRBJ2-7; 8 bases are a match to TRBD1. CDR3 amino acids: CSARTGPYEQYF. The CDR3 DNA follows: TGCAGCGCTCGGACAGGGCCCTACGAGCAGTACTTC.